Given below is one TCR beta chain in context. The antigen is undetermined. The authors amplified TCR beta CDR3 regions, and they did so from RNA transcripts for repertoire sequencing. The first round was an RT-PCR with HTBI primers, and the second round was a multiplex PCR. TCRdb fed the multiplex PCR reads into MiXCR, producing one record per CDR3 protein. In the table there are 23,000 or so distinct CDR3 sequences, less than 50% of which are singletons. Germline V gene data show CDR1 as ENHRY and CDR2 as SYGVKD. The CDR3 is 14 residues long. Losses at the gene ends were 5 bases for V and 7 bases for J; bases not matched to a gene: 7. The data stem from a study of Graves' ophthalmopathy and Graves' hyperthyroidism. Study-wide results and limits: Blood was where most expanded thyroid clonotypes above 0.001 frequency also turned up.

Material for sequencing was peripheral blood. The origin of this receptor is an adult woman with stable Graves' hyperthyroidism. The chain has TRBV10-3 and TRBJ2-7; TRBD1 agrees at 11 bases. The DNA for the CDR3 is TGTGCCATCAGTTCCGGGACAGGGGGGTGGGAGCAGTACTTC. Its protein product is CAISSGTGGWEQYF.